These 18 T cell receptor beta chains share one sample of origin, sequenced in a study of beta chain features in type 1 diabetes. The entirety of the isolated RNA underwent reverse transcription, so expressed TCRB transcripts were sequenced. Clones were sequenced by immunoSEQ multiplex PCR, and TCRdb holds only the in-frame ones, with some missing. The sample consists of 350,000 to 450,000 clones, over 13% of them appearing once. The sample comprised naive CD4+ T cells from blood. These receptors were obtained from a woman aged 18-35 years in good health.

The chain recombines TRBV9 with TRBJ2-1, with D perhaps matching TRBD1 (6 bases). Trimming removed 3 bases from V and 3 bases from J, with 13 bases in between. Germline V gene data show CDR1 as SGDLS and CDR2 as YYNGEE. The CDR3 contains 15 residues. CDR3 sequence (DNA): TGTGCCAGCAGCGCCTCAGGGGTCCACTACAATGAGCAGTTCTTC. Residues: CASSASGVHYNEQFF.

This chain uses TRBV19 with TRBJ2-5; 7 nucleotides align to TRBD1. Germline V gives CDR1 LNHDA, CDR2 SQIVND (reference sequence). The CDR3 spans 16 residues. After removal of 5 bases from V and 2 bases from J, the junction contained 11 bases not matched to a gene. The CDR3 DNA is TGTGCCAGTAGTGTGACGGACCCGGGACAGCAAGAGACCCAGTACTTC. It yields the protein CASSVTDPGQQETQYF.

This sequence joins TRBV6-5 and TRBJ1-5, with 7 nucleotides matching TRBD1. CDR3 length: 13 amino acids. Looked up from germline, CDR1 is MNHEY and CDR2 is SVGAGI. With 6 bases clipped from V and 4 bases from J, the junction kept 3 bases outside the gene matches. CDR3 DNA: TGTGCCAGCAGACTCAGGGGGAATCAGCCCCAGCATTTT. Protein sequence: CASRLRGNQPQHF.

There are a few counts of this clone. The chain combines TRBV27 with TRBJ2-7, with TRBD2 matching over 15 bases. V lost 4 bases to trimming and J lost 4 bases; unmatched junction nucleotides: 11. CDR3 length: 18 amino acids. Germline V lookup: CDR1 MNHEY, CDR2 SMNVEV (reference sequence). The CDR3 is CASSSPGLAGGSMYEQYF. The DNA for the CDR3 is TGTGCCAGCAGTTCACCGGGACTAGCGGGAGGAAGTATGTACGAGCAGTACTTC.

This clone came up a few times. CDR3 DNA: TGTGCCAGCAGCTTAATGGCGAGGGAAAAACTGTTTTTT. It codes for CASSLMAREKLFF. The chain is built from TRBV7-8 and TRBJ1-4, with D unresolved. CDR3 length: 13 amino acids. Trimming took off 2 bases at V and 8 bases at J, with 9 bases between the two ends. CDR1 SGHVS and CDR2 FQNEAQ come from the germline V gene.

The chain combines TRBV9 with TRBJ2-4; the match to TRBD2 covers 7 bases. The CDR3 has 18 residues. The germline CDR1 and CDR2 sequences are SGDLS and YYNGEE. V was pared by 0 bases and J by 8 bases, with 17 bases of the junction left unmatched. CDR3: CASSVDVGLAATQDIQYF. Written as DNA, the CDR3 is TGTGCCAGCAGCGTAGATGTCGGGCTAGCGGCCACCCAGGACATTCAGTACTTC.

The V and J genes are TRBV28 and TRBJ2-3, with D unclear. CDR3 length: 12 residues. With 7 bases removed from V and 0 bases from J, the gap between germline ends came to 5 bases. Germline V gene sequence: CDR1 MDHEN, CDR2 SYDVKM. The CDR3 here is CASTSSTDTQYF. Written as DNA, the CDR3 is TGTGCCAGCACTTCGAGCACAGATACGCAGTATTTT. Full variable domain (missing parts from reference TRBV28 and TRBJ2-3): DVKVTQSSRYLVKRTGEKVFLECVQDMDHENMFWYRQDPGLGLRLIYFSYDVKMKEKGDIPEGYSVSREKKERFSLILESASTNQTSMYLCASTSSTDTQYFGPGTRLTVL.

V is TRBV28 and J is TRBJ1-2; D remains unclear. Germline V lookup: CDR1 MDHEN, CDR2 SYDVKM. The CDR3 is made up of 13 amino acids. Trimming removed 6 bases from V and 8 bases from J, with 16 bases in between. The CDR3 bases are TGTGCCAGCAGACAACACCAGGTAGACGGCTACACCTTC. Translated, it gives CASRQHQVDGYTF.

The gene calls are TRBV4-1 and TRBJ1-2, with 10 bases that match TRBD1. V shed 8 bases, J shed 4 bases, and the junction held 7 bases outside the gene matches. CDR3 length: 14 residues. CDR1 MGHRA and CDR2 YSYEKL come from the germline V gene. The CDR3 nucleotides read TGCGCCAGCGAGCGGGGGACAGGGGTCTATGGCTACACCTTC. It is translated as CASERGTGVYGYTF.

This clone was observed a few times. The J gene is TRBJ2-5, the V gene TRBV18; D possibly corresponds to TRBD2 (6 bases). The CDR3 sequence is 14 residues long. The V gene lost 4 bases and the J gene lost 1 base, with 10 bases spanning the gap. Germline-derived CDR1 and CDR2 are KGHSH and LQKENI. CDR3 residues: CASSRRGTQETQYF. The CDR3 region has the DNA TGTGCCAGCTCACGCCGGGGGACCCAAGAGACCCAGTACTTC.

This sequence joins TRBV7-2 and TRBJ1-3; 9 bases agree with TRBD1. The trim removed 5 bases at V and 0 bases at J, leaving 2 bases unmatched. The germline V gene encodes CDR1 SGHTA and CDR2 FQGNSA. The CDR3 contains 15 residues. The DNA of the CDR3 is TGTGCCAGCAGCCGGACAGGGGCCTCTGGAAACACCATATATTTT. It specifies CASSRTGASGNTIYF.

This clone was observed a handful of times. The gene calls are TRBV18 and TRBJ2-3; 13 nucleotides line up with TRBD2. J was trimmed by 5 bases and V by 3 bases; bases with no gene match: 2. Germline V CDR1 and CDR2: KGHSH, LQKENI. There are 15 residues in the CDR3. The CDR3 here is CASSPRTSGRDTQYF. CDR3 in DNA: TGTGCCAGCTCACCGCGGACTAGCGGGAGAGATACGCAGTATTTT.

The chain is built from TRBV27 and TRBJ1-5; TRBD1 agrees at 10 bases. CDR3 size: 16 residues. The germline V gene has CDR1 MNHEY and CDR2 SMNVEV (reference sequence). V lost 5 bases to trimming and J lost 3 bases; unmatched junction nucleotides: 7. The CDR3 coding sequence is TGTGCCAGCAGTGATGACGGGACAGGGGTCAATCAGCCCCAGCATTTT. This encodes CASSDDGTGVNQPQHF.

The CDR3 DNA sequence: TGCAGCGTTGAAAACAGCTACGAGCAGTACTTC. Amino acids: CSVENSYEQYF. V and J are TRBV29-1 and TRBJ2-7; D is uncertain. Germline V lookup: CDR1 SQVTM, CDR2 ANQGSEA. The CDR3 totals 11 residues. V shed 2 bases and J shed 3 bases, with 5 bases lying between them.

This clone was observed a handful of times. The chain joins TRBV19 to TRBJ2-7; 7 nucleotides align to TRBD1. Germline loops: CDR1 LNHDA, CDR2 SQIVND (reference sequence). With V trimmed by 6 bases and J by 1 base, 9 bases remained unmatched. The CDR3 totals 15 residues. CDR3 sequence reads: CASRETGTASYEQYF. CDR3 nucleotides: TGTGCCAGTAGGGAGACCGGGACAGCTTCCTACGAGCAGTACTTC.

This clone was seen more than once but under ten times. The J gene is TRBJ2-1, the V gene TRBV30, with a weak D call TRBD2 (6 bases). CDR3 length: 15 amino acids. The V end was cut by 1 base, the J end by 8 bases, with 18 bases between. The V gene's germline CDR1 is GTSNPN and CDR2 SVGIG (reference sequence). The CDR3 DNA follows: TGTGCCTGGAGTGCCTCTAGTGGGACTTGGCATGAGCAGTTCTTC. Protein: CAWSASSGTWHEQFF.

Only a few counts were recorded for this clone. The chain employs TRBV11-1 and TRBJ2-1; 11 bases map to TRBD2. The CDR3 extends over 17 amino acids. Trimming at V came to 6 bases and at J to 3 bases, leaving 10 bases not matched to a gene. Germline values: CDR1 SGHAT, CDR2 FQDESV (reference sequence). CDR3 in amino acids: CASRIYSGTSGYNEQFF. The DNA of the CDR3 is TGTGCCAGCAGAATCTACTCCGGGACTAGCGGCTACAATGAGCAGTTCTTC.

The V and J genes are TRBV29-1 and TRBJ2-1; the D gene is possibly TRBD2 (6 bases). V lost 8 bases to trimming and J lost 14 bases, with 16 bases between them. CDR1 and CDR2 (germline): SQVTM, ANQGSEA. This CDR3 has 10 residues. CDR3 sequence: CSCGVAEEFF. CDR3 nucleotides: TGCAGCTGCGGGGTGGCAGAGGAGTTCTTC.